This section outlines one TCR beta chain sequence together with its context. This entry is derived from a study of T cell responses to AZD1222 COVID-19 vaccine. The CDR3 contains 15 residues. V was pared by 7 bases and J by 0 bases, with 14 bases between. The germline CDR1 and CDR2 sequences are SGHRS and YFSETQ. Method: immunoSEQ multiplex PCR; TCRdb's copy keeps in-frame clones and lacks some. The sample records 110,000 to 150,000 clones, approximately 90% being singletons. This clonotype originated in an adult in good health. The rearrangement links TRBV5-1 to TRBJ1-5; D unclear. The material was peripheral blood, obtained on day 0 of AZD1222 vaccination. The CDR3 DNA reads TGCGCCAGCCGTTACGACACTGGTAGCAATCAGCCCCAGCATTTT. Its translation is CASRYDTGSNQPQHF.